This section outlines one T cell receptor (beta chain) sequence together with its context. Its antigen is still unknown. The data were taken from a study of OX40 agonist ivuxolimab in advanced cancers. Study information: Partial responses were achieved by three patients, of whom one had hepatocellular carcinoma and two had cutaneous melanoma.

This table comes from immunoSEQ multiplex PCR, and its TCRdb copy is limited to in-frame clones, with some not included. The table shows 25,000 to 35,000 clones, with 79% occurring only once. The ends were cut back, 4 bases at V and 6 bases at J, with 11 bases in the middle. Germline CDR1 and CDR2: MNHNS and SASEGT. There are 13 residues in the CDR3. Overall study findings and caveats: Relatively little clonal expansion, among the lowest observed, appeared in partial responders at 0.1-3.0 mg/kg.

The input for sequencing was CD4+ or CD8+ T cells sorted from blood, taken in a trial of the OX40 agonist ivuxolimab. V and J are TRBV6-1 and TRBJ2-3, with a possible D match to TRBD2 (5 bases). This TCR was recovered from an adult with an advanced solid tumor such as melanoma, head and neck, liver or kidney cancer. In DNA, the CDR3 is TGTGCCAGCAGTGCCCACCTAGCTGATACGCAGTATTTT. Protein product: CASSAHLADTQYF.